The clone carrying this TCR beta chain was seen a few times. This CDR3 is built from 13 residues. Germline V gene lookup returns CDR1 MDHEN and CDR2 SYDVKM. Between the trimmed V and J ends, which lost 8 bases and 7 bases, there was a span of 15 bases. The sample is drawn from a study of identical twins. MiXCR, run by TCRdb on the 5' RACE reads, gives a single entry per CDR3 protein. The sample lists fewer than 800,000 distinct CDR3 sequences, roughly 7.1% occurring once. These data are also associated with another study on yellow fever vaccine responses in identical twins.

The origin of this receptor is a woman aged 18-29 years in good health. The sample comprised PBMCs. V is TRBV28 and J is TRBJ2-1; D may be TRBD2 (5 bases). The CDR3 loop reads CASLRDTRNEQFF. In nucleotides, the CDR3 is TGTGCCAGCCTACGGGATACAAGGAATGAGCAGTTCTTC.